These T cell receptor beta chains were read from a single sample in a study of blood T cell repertoires in COVID-19. Clones were read by immunoSEQ multiplex PCR, and TCRdb kept only the in-frame ones, dropping some. The repertoire includes 170,000 or so clones, about 83% of them detected once, and 1.5% to 1.9% sits in the top ten. The sequencing sample was made of peripheral blood. Receptor source: a human donor in a cohort sampled during active COVID-19. Each CDR3 is given with its conserved first and last residue. D genes are given only for firm matches. Clone size appears in some rows only: once, few, many, or a class for an expanded clone.

V gene	D gene	J gene	clone size	CDR3 DNA	CDR3 protein
TRBV2	NA	TRBJ1-5	few	TGTGCCAGCAGTGTTTTAGGGGAGGGCAATCAGCCCCAGCATTTT	CASSVLGEGNQPQHF
TRBV12-3/TRBV12-4	NA	TRBJ2-7	NA	TGTGCCAGCACCCTGGGGGGCGAGCAGTACTTC	CASTLGGEQYF
TRBV5-8	NA	TRBJ2-2	NA	TGTGCCAGCAGCTTGGCAGGGCGTGGCGGGGAGCTGTTTTTT	CASSLAGRGGELFF
TRBV4-3	NA	TRBJ2-1	NA	TGCGCCAGCAGCTCAGGGGTAGGGGCCTCCAATGAGCAGTTCTTC	CASSSGVGASNEQFF
TRBV7-2	NA	TRBJ1-2	NA	TGTGCCAGCAGCTTCGGGGGAATGGGCTATGGCTACACCTTC	CASSFGGMGYGYTF
TRBV2	NA	TRBJ1-5	NA	TGTGCCAGCAGCCCTAGGGCGGGGGGGAGCAATCAGCCCCAGCATTTT	CASSPRAGGSNQPQHF
TRBV5-1	NA	TRBJ2-5	NA	TGCGCCAGTTACCCCGGGAGACCTCAAGAGACCCAGTACTTC	CASYPGRPQETQYF
TRBV12-3/TRBV12-4	TRBD1	TRBJ1-2	NA	TGTGCCAGCAGTTCGGACAGGGGGCCAGGCTACACCTTC	CASSSDRGPGYTF
TRBV4-1	TRBD1	TRBJ1-2	NA	TGCGCCAGCAGCCAAGAGAGGGGACAGGGGGCCCCCCGGTATGGCTACACCTTC	CASSQERGQGAPRYGYTF
TRBV11-2	TRBD1	TRBJ2-1	NA	TGTGCCAGCAGCCAGGGACAGGGGCCCTACAATGAGCAGTTCTTC	CASSQGQGPYNEQFF
TRBV7-2	NA	TRBJ1-4	NA	TGTGCCAGCAGCTTATTGGGTGGGGAGGGTGAAAAACTGTTTTTT	CASSLLGGEGEKLFF
TRBV27	NA	TRBJ2-4	NA	TGTGCCAGCAGTGAAACTAGCGCCAAAAACATTCAGTACTTC	CASSETSAKNIQYF
TRBV10-1	NA	TRBJ1-4	NA	TGCGCCAGCAGTGAGTCGAGCGGGGGTACTAATGAAAAACTGTTTTTT	CASSESSGGTNEKLFF
TRBV7-2	TRBD1	TRBJ1-1	NA	TGTGCCAGCAGCTTAAAACGGACAGGGGCTAATGAAGCTTTCTTT	CASSLKRTGANEAFF
TRBV7-2	TRBD2	TRBJ2-7	NA	TGTGCCAGCAGCTCTTTAGCGGGGGGGCGATGGGAAGAGCAGTACTTC	CASSSLAGGRWEEQYF
TRBV5-5	TRBD1	TRBJ2-7	NA	TGTGCCAGCAACACAGGGGGCGGGTACGAGCAGTACTTC	CASNTGGGYEQYF
TRBV6-2/TRBV6-3	NA	TRBJ2-7	once	TGTGCCAGCAGTTACGCGGAAGAGCAGTACTTC	CASSYAEEQYF
TRBV6-5	NA	TRBJ2-7	NA	TGTGCCAGCAGTTACTCGACTGGGTTCTCCTACGAGCAGTACTTC	CASSYSTGFSYEQYF
TRBV14	TRBD1	TRBJ1-1	NA	TGTGCCAGCAGTCCCGGGACAGCAAACACTGAAGCTTTCTTT	CASSPGTANTEAFF
TRBV3-1/TRBV3-2	NA	TRBJ1-2	NA	TGTGCCAGCAGCCAAGTGGGGGGGAAGGGGAGCTATGGCTACACCTTC	CASSQVGGKGSYGYTF
TRBV11-3	TRBD2	TRBJ2-3	NA	TGTGCCAGCAGCTTATTACGTCTAGCGGGAGGATTGGGCACAGATACGCAGTATTTT	CASSLLRLAGGLGTDTQYF
TRBV7-6	TRBD2	TRBJ2-7	NA	TGTGCCAGCAGCTTAAACCCGGGGTCTAGCGGGAGGAGCCCTTACGAGCAGTACTTC	CASSLNPGSSGRSPYEQYF
TRBV19	TRBD2	TRBJ2-1	NA	TGTGCCAGTAGGACTAGCGGGAGCTCCTACAATGAGCAGTTCTTC	CASRTSGSSYNEQFF
TRBV9	TRBD1	TRBJ1-2	NA	TGTGCCAGCAGCCTCGGGCAGGGGGCGGGTGGCTACACCTTC	CASSLGQGAGGYTF
TRBV3-1/TRBV3-2	NA	TRBJ2-7	NA	TGTGCCAGCAGCCAAGGTATAGCGGCCCCCTACGAGCAGTACTTC	CASSQGIAAPYEQYF
TRBV2	NA	TRBJ2-7	NA	TGTGCCAGCAGTGCCCGACAGAACTACGAGCAGTACTTC	CASSARQNYEQYF
TRBV10-3	TRBD1	TRBJ2-3	once	TGTGCCAGCCGGACAGGGGGGCCAGATACGCAGTATTTT	CASRTGGPDTQYF
TRBV7-2	NA	TRBJ2-5	NA	TGTGCCAGCAGCTCGCAAGAGACCCAGTACTTC	CASSSQETQYF
TRBV4-3	NA	TRBJ2-7	few	TGCGCCAGCAGTGTCGGCGAGGGCAGGTACGAGCAGTACTTC	CASSVGEGRYEQYF
TRBV4-3	NA	TRBJ2-1	NA	TGCGCCAGCAGCCTAAGTCGTCCCCTGGGCGATGAGCAGTTCTTC	CASSLSRPLGDEQFF
TRBV20-1	NA	TRBJ2-7	NA	TGCAGTGCTAGTATCGTCCGGGATCCCTACGAGCAGTACTTC	CSASIVRDPYEQYF
TRBV19	NA	TRBJ2-7	few	TGTGCCAGTAGTATGGGGCAGGGAATAGAGCAGTACTTC	CASSMGQGIEQYF
TRBV18	TRBD1	TRBJ1-1	NA	TGTGCCAGCTCGCGAGGGACAGGGGATTTGAACACTGAAGCTTTCTTT	CASSRGTGDLNTEAFF
TRBV3-1/TRBV3-2	NA	TRBJ1-5	NA	TGTGCCAGCAGCCAAGGGGGCGAGGAGAGACAGCCCCAGCATTTT	CASSQGGEERQPQHF
TRBV7-6	TRBD1	TRBJ1-3	once	TGTGCCAGCAGCTGGGACAGGGTCGGAAACACCATATATTTT	CASSWDRVGNTIYF
TRBV7-8	TRBD1	TRBJ1-1	NA	TGTGCCAGCAGCTTAGCGCAGGGGGCACGGACTGAAGCTTTCTTT	CASSLAQGARTEAFF
TRBV7-8	TRBD2	TRBJ2-3	NA	TGTGCCAGCAGAGCGGGGGGCGGGAGTAACGCAGATACGCAGTATTTT	CASRAGGGSNADTQYF
TRBV5-6	TRBD1	TRBJ2-7	NA	TGTGCCAGCAGCTCCACAGGGGGCGCACGAGAGCAGTACTTC	CASSSTGGAREQYF
TRBV5-1	NA	TRBJ1-1	NA	TGCGCCAGCAGCTTGGACAGGCCGAACACTGAAGCTTTCTTT	CASSLDRPNTEAFF
TRBV6-5	TRBD2	TRBJ2-7	NA	TGTGCCAGCAGGAGACTAGCGGGGGTACACGAGCAGTACTTC	CASRRLAGVHEQYF
TRBV5-4	TRBD2	TRBJ2-3	once	TGTGCCAGCAGCTTGGTTAAGCGGGAGGGAGATACGCAGTATTTT	CASSLVKREGDTQYF
TRBV5-4	NA	TRBJ2-7	NA	TGTGCCAGCAGCTTAGATAGCGGAGCCTACGAGCAGTACTTC	CASSLDSGAYEQYF
TRBV4-1	TRBD1	TRBJ1-2	NA	TGCGCCAGCAGCCAAGGTCAGGGGGCGAGGTTCTATGGCTACACCTTC	CASSQGQGARFYGYTF
TRBV28	NA	TRBJ1-4	NA	TGTGCCAGCACCGGGAGGGGGGCCCCACCTCTGTTTTTT	CASTGRGAPPLFF
TRBV7-8	TRBD2	TRBJ2-2	NA	TGTGCCAGCAGCGGTACTAGCGGGGTATATACCGGGGAGCTGTTTTTT	CASSGTSGVYTGELFF
TRBV10-3	NA	TRBJ1-2	NA	TGTGCCATCAGTGAGCGGCGGGGGGCTTTTGGCTACACCTTC	CAISERRGAFGYTF
TRBV19	TRBD1	TRBJ1-2	NA	TGTGCCAGTAGTACAGGGGGCGCGTTAGGCTACACCTTC	CASSTGGALGYTF
TRBV9	TRBD1	TRBJ1-1	NA	TGTGCCAGCAGCGGACAGGGGGCGAACACTGAAGCTTTCTTT	CASSGQGANTEAFF
TRBV9	NA	TRBJ1-1	NA	TGTGCCAGCAGCGTAGAGGGGGAGCGGAAGAACACTGAAGCTTTCTTT	CASSVEGERKNTEAFF
TRBV3-1/TRBV3-2	NA	TRBJ1-5	NA	TGTGCCAGCAGCTGGAGCAGGGCAAGGCAGCCCCAGCATTTT	CASSWSRARQPQHF
TRBV5-6	TRBD1	TRBJ2-5	NA	TGTGCCAGCAGCTCGGGGACAGGAGAGACCCAGTACTTC	CASSSGTGETQYF
TRBV3-1/TRBV3-2	TRBD1	TRBJ1-5	NA	TGTGCCAGCAGCCTGGGACAGGGGAATCAGCCCCAGCATTTT	CASSLGQGNQPQHF
TRBV7-2	NA	TRBJ1-3	once	TGTGCCAGCAGCTTCGGGATGATCTCTGGAAACACCATATATTTT	CASSFGMISGNTIYF
TRBV5-1	NA	TRBJ1-5	few	TGCGCCAGCAGCTTGTCCAGTCCCAGCAATCAGCCCCAGCATTTT	CASSLSSPSNQPQHF
TRBV3-1/TRBV3-2	NA	TRBJ1-5	NA	TGTGCCAGCAGCCAAGTAGGGGGAGTCGGTCCGCCGGCTACTAAGGGCAATCAGCCCCAGCATTTT	CASSQVGGVGPPATKGNQPQHF